Following are 2 T cell receptor beta chains from one sample sequenced in a study. TCRdb reprocessed the 5' RACE reads with MiXCR, giving one entry per CDR3 protein. The repertoire has 35,000 to 50,000 distinct CDR3 sequences, around 28% of them found once; the top ten carry 4% to 5%. Sequencing was performed on tumor-infiltrating memory CD4+ T cells sorted from the breast tumor. The subset denotes: memory CD4+ T cells, CD4+CD45RO+CD25-. These TCRs come from a female donor with breast cancer.

The chain couples TRBV9 to TRBJ1-5; D perhaps matches TRBD1 (6 bases). This CDR3 region has 15 residues. Germline CDR1 reads SGDLS; CDR2 reads YYNGEE. The germline V and J ends were trimmed by 6 bases and 3 bases, with 16 bases remaining between them. The CDR3 bases are TGTGCCAGCACCCCCACAGGGACCCCCAATCAGCCCCAGCATTTT. It is translated as CASTPTGTPNQPQHF.

Only a few counts were recorded for this clonotype. The chain uses TRBV10-2 and TRBJ2-6; D possibly corresponds to TRBD2 (5 bases). Germline V lookup: CDR1 WSHSY, CDR2 SAAADI. V was shortened by 7 bases and J by 0 bases, with 10 bases between the two germline ends. This CDR3 region has 15 residues. The CDR3 coding sequence is TGCGCCAGCACCCCGGGGAACTCTGGGGCCAACGTCCTGACTTTC. Protein: CASTPGNSGANVLTF.